This T cell receptor (beta chain) is drawn from a study of cytomegalovirus exposure and HLA in healthy donors. Study-level points and caveats: Later analysis demonstrated an association between a missense DCLRE1C variant and TCR beta V- and J-gene trimming.

On this clone itself: Its antigen is not identified.

The PCR was carried out with 60 Vbeta primers and 13 Jbeta primers. Some clones are missing from TCRdb's copy, which holds only in-frame ones; the method was immunoSEQ multiplex PCR. Of over 120,000 clones detected, 70% appear once; the ten largest clones hold approximately 2.3%. Sequences were obtained from PBMCs. The receptor's source is a woman aged 60 to 75 in good health and CMV-seropositive.

The CDR3 DNA sequence: TGTGCCAGCAGTTTGACTAGCCCCAATGAGCAGTTCTTC. Translating gives CASSLTSPNEQFF. The chain combines TRBV28 with TRBJ2-1; 7 bases match TRBD2. Germline assignment: CDR1 MDHEN and CDR2 SYDVKM. Losses at the gene ends were 3 bases for V and 6 bases for J; bases not matched to a gene: 2. The CDR3 length is 13 residues.